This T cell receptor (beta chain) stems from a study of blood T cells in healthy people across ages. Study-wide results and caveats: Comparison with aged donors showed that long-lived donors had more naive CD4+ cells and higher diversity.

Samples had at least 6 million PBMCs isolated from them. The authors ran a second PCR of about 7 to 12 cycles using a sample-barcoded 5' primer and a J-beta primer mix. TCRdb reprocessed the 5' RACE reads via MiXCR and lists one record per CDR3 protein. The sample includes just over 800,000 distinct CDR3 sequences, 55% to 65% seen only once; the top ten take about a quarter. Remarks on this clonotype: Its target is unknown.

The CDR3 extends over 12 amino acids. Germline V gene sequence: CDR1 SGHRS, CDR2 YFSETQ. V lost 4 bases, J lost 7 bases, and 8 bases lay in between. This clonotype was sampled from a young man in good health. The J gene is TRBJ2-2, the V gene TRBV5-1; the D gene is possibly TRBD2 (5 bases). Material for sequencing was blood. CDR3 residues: CASSIRGGELFF. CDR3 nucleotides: TGCGCCAGCAGCATCCGGGGCGGGGAGCTGTTTTTT.